This T cell receptor (beta chain) stems from a study of long-term antiretroviral therapy in people with HIV. immunoSEQ v3.0 was run at survey level. Repertoires were generated with immunoSEQ multiplex PCR, while TCRdb's copy carries only in-frame clones and drops some. The sample gives about 39,000 clones, around 85% of which show up once; less than 4.5% is in the top ten. The CDR3 is made up of 16 amino acids. J lost 2 bases, V lost 4 bases, and 8 bases had no gene match. Germline loops: CDR1 MGHRA, CDR2 YSYEKL. A note on this clone: Its antigen remains unidentified.

Study outcomes and limitations: Patients on ART gained diversity, which nonetheless stayed below transplant donor controls.

The V gene is TRBV4-1, the J gene TRBJ2-3, with 8 bases matching TRBD2. Sequenced here: unsorted PBMCs, sampled 1.2 years after starting antiretroviral therapy. This TCR was sampled from a woman between 45 and 60 years old with HIV. This CDR3 reads CASSRVSGGLTDTQYF. For the CDR3, the DNA is TGCGCCAGCAGCCGCGTAAGCGGGGGCCTCACAGATACGCAGTATTTT.